A few counts support the clone carrying this T cell receptor beta chain. This sample was included in a study of blood T cell repertoires in COVID-19. Overall study: COVID-19 samples from acute and convalescent phases originated in the United States, Italy and Spain. The cDNA or gDNA used as material had been derived from T cells, B-cell-depleted T cells, or PBMCs.

There are 14 residues in the CDR3. Germline-derived CDR1 and CDR2 are ENHRY and SYGVKD. V gave up 10 bases and J gave up 2 bases; unmatched junction bases: 10. In the original workflow: Estimated nucleated cell counts came from reference gene primer amplification. TCRdb keeps only in-frame clones here, not all; method: immunoSEQ multiplex PCR. V and J calls and clone size follow that table, whereas D and trimming were derived from the DNA. The sample lists around 40,000 clones; about 85% were seen once. The specimen sequenced was peripheral blood. The receptor was derived from a human donor in a cohort sampled during active COVID-19. The V and J genes are TRBV10-3 and TRBJ1-2; TRBD1 matches 7 bases. CDR3 in DNA: TGTGCCACAGCCTCCGGGACAGACAACTATGGCTACACCTTC. The encoded protein is CATASGTDNYGYTF.